These T cell receptor beta chains were read from a single sample in a study of cytomegalovirus exposure and HLA in healthy donors. The protocol was immunoSEQ multiplex PCR, while the TCRdb copy is restricted to in-frame clones and leaves out a portion. Recorded for this sample: approximately 51,000 clones. Sequencing was carried out using PBMCs. These receptors came from a man aged 40-55 years in good health and CMV-seropositive. The conserved cysteine and the conserved F or W are not part of the CDR3 here. Fields, in order: V gene, CDR3 protein.

v_gene: TRBV7-2
CDR3aa: ASSLAGGGYT

v_gene: TRBV6-1
CDR3aa: ASLRAGIGQETQY

v_gene: TRBV15
CDR3aa: ATSSWDRTSSYNSPLH

v_gene: TRBV6-5
CDR3aa: ASSYGQGYSPLH

v_gene: TRBV2
CDR3aa: ASLAGLTYEQY

v_gene: TRBV5-1
CDR3aa: ASSSQGASYNEQF

v_gene: TRBV5-4
CDR3aa: ASSYGGTNTGELF

v_gene: TRBV18
CDR3aa: ASSPVLNSRGTGELF

v_gene: TRBV11-2
CDR3aa: ASREGIEQY

v_gene: TRBV19
CDR3aa: ASSITLQGVYNSPLH

v_gene: TRBV6-1
CDR3aa: ASSDADYSNQPQH

v_gene: TRBV9
CDR3aa: ASSHPDTQY

v_gene: TRBV18
CDR3aa: ASSTGLAGNGDTQY

v_gene: TRBV7-2
CDR3aa: ASSSSFGGRGGYEQY

v_gene: TRBV15
CDR3aa: ATSRGQGDQPQH

v_gene: TRBV15
CDR3aa: ATSPPAGETQY

v_gene: TRBV5-4
CDR3aa: ASSLSGGHGTDTQY

v_gene: TRBV7-6
CDR3aa: ASSLTSGSYEQY

v_gene: TRBV9
CDR3aa: ASSPGTRGGTGELF

v_gene: TRBV30
CDR3aa: AWSMTVTNEQF

v_gene: TRBV10-3
CDR3aa: ATVLGSEQY

v_gene: TRBV18
CDR3aa: ASSPPWTGNQKKLYNSPLH

v_gene: TRBV6-5
CDR3aa: ASSYGADGAYGYT

v_gene: TRBV19
CDR3aa: ASSRDRVVGYGYT

v_gene: TRBV5-6
CDR3aa: ASSFRLAGASYEQY

v_gene: TRBV7-2
CDR3aa: ASSPLGLAGETQY

v_gene: TRBV19
CDR3aa: ASSPGTASSYEQY

v_gene: TRBV5-1
CDR3aa: ASSLGKGVPGDTEAF

v_gene: TRBV7-9
CDR3aa: ASSSGGVTYEQY

v_gene: TRBV4-1
CDR3aa: ASSQERSGGKNIQY

v_gene: TRBV4-1
CDR3aa: ASSQGLPGQIAYEQY

v_gene: TRBV20-1
CDR3aa: SARTTYEQY

v_gene: TRBV18
CDR3aa: ASSPADRPGNTIY

v_gene: TRBV9
CDR3aa: ASSTFGQGMNEQF

v_gene: TRBV5-1
CDR3aa: ASSPGTGNQPQH

v_gene: TRBV7-3
CDR3aa: ASSTGPGNQETQY

v_gene: TRBV5-1
CDR3aa: ASSLDRGNEQF

v_gene: TRBV7-7
CDR3aa: ASSPVLGTAGGTEAF

v_gene: TRBV7-9
CDR3aa: ASSFLALNTGELF

v_gene: TRBV6-6
CDR3aa: ASKLGGSEAF

v_gene: TRBV6-5
CDR3aa: ASSYSILGGTEAF

v_gene: TRBV4-2
CDR3aa: ASSQDWAGGSGNTIY

v_gene: TRBV7-2
CDR3aa: ASSPRQGDQPQH

v_gene: TRBV28
CDR3aa: ASTPGQETQY

v_gene: TRBV4-2
CDR3aa: ASSQEVWGYTDTQY

v_gene: TRBV19
CDR3aa: ASSPRTGGYEQY

v_gene: TRBV27
CDR3aa: ASSLEGGSGEAF

v_gene: TRBV27
CDR3aa: ASSPSSYEQY

v_gene: TRBV7-2
CDR3aa: ASSYTGILNEQF

v_gene: TRBV4-3
CDR3aa: ASSQREGAGLCSNQPQH

v_gene: TRBV4-2
CDR3aa: ASSRTSGPDTGELF

v_gene: TRBV25-1
CDR3aa: ASSDPRAPTGELF

v_gene: TRBV30
CDR3aa: AWSAGRGGEQY

v_gene: TRBV30
CDR3aa: ASPASTEYDLIFTDTQY